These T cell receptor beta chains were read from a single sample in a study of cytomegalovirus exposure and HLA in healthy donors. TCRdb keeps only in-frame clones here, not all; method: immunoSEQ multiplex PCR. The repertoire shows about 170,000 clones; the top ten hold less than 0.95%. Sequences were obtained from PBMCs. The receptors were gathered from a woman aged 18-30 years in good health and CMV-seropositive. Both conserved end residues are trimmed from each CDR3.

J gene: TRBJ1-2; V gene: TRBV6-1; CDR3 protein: ASSRDRDGGYT
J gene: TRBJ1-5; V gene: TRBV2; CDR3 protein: ASSETQGNNQPQH
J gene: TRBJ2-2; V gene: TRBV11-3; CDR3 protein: ASSLDEGGELF
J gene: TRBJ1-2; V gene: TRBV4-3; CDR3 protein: ASSQGRGLDYGYT
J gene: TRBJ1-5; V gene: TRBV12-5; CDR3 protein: ASGVVNRGNQPQH
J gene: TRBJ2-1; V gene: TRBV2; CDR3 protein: ASRESGSGYEQF
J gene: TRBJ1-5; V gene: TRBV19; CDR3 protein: ASTQGLEQPQH
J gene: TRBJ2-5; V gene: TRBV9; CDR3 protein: ASSPKPRLAGRGETQY
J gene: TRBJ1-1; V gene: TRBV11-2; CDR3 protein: ASSSSWGGLEAF
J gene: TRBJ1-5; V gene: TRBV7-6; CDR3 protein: ASSPGQAHSNQPQH
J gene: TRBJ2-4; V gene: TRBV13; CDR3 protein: ASSLRGRGLAGGPLSSTKNIQY
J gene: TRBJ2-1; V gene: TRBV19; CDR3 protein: ASSIVGGGVYNEQF
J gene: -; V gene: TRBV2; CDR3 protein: ASTEWGDEQY
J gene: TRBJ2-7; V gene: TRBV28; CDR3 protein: ASSFGRGLGYYEQY
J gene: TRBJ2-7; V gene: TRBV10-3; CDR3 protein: AISEGTYEQY
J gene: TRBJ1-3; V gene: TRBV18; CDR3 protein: ASSPSGGTLGNTIY
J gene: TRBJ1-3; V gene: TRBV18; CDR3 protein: ASSPVAATATSSGNTIY
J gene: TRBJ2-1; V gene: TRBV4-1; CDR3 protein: ASSRGTEQF
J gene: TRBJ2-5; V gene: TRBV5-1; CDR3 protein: ASSSGGVGQETQY
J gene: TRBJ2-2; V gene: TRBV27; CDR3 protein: ASRLTGLGGELF
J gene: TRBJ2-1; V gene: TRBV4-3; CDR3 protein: ASSQSGGHEQF
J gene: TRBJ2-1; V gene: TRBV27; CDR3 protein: ASSLSKLQGNEQF
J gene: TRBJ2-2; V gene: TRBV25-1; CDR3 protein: ASSPGTGDTGELF
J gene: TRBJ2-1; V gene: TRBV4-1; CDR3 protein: ASSQDGGGARNEQF
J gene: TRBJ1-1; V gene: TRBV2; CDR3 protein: ASTSDTNTEAF
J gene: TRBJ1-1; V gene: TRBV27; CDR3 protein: ASSLGTLNTEAF
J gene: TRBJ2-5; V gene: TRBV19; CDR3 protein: ASSKWQSGTQY
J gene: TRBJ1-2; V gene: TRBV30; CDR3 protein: AGGQGTGSNYGYT
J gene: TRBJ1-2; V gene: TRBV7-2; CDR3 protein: ASSAARGIPNYGYT
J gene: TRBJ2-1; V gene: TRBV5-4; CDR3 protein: ASSPGLAEANEQF
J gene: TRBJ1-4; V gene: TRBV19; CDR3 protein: ASSDRGSITNEKLF
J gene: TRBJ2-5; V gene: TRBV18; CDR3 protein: ASSPRQGQETQY
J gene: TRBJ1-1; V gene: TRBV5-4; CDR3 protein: ASSLWEVVNTEAF
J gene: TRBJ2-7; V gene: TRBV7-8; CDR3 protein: ASSPTGDEQY
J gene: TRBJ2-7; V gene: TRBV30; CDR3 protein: AWTDLGRANEQY
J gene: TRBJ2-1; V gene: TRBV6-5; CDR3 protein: ASSYLYEQF
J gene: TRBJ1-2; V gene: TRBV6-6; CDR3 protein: ASSLGPEAEGYT
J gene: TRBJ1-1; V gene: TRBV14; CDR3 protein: ASNRGNEAF
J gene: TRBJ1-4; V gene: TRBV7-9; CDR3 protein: ASSPTVQGEKLF
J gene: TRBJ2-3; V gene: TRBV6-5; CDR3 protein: ASSYQGTDTQY
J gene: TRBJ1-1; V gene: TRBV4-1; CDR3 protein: ASSQEGTVNTEAF
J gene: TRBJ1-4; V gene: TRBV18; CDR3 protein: ASSPSNEKLF